The next 25 T cell receptor beta chains were all read from a single sample in a study of T-cell reconstitution after alpha-beta-depleted transplantation in children. Construction of the TCRbeta library involved unique molecular identifiers. TCRdb used MiXCR to reprocess the PCR reads, holding one entry per CDR3 protein. The repertoire holds about 1,000,000 distinct CDR3 sequences, with around 30% as singletons. The sequences come from PBMCs, mostly from graft donor cells, collected 360 days after TCRalphabeta/CD19-depleted stem cell transplant. The receptor source for this set is a boy less than two years old who had a stem cell transplant for SCID, so the T cells may come from the graft donor.

The sample holds a few counts of this clonotype. V gene TRBV7-9 combines with J gene TRBJ2-7, with a weak D call TRBD2 (5 bases). V lost 2 bases and J lost 2, with 10 bases in between. The CDR3 runs to 14 residues. Germline loops: CDR1 SEHNR, CDR2 FQNEAQ (reference sequence). Here the CDR3 DNA reads TGTGCCAGCAGCTTACGGGATCTCCCCTACGAGCAGTACTTC. This sequence encodes CASSLRDLPYEQYF.

This clonotype appeared a few times. The rearrangement uses TRBV27 and TRBJ1-2; a weak D match, TRBD1 (6 bases). This CDR3 region has 13 residues. Deletions cut 3 bases from V and 7 bases from J, with 12 bases between. Germline loops: CDR1 MNHEY, CDR2 SMNVEV (reference sequence). CDR3 coding DNA: TGTGCCAGCAGTTTCGTAGAGGGGGGTGGCTACACCTTC. This gives the protein CASSFVEGGGYTF.

This sequence joins TRBV7-6 and TRBJ2-7; 11 positions agree with TRBD2. The J segment lost 3 bases and the V segment lost 2 bases, leaving 3 bases of the junction unmatched. Germline CDR1 reads SGHVS; CDR2 reads FNYEAQ. The length of the CDR3 is 15 residues. CDR3 DNA: TGTGCCAGCAGCTTAACTAGCGGGGGAGTCTACGAGCAGTACTTC. Protein sequence: CASSLTSGGVYEQYF.

This clonotype was seen a few times. This chain uses TRBV5-6 with TRBJ2-1; D possibly corresponds to TRBD1 (5 bases). With 3 bases removed from V and 11 bases from J, the gap between germline ends came to 21 bases. CDR1 and CDR2 from the germline V gene are SGHDT and YYEEEE. There are 15 residues in the CDR3. The CDR3 coding sequence is TGTGCCAGCAGCTCCATCAAACAGGTTTCTTTTCAGCAGTTCTTC. It codes for CASSSIKQVSFQQFF.

This chain connects TRBV7-2 to TRBJ2-7; D possibly corresponds to TRBD2 (7 bases). Germline V lookup: CDR1 SGHTA, CDR2 FQGNSA. The germline V and J ends were trimmed by 3 bases and 6 bases, with 12 bases remaining between them. The CDR3 extends over 13 amino acids. The CDR3 protein is CASSFGGGGEQYF. CDR3 coding DNA: TGTGCCAGCAGCTTCGGGGGAGGGGGCGAGCAGTACTTC. The full variable domain, with the rest looked up from reference TRBV7-2 and TRBJ2-7, is GAGVSQSPSNKVTEKGKDVELRCDPISGHTALYWYRQSLGQGLEFLIYFQGNSAPDKSGLPSDRFSAERTGGSVSTLTIQRTQQEDSAVYLCASSFGGGGEQYFGPGTRLTVT.

This clonotype was seen more than once but under ten times. The chain links TRBV5-5 to TRBJ2-7; no clear D gene. Germline CDR1 is SGHKS and CDR2 is YYEKEE (reference sequence). This CDR3 spans 15 amino acids. V lost 4 bases and J lost 3, with 17 bases in between. The CDR3 DNA is TGTGCCAGCAGCCAAGCCGGGTCAACCCTCTACGAGCAGTACTTC. This encodes CASSQAGSTLYEQYF.

The gene calls are TRBV20-1 and TRBJ1-5, with 8 nucleotides matching TRBD1. The CDR3 contains 14 residues. J gave up 0 bases and V 5 bases, and 3 bases lay outside the gene matches. The germline V gene encodes CDR1 DFQATT and CDR2 SNEGSKA (reference sequence). The CDR3 nucleotides are TGCAGTGCTGGCGGACAGGGTAGCAATCAGCCCCAGCATTTT. As protein: CSAGGQGSNQPQHF.

The chain carries TRBV6-2 or TRBV6-3 and TRBJ2-3; D is unresolved. Trimming pared 6 bases from V and 6 bases from J, leaving 10 bases between. CDR3 length equals 12 residues. CDR1 and CDR2 (germline): MNHEY, SVGEGT. The CDR3 nucleotides read TGTGCCAGCAGACCTAGGTTGGATACGCAGTATTTT. Its protein is CASRPRLDTQYF.

This clonotype was counted only a few times. J is TRBJ2-3 and V is TRBV5-1, with a possible D match to TRBD2 (5 bases). Deletions cut 4 bases from V and 2 bases from J, with 14 bases between. The CDR3 extends over 15 amino acids. The germline V gene has CDR1 SGHRS and CDR2 YFSETQ. This CDR3 is CASSPLLASTDTQYF. For the CDR3, the DNA is TGCGCCAGCAGCCCTCTTTTAGCGTCCACAGATACGCAGTATTTT.

This sequence joins TRBV7-7 and TRBJ2-2, with D possibly called TRBD1 or TRBD2 (5 bases each). V dropped 5 bases and J dropped 2 bases, with 12 bases sitting between them. Germline loops: CDR1 SSHAT, CDR2 FNYEAQ (reference sequence). The CDR3 is made up of 15 amino acids. Here the CDR3 reads CASSPPGTNTGELFF. In nucleotides, the CDR3 is TGTGCCAGCAGCCCACCCGGGACCAACACCGGGGAGCTGTTTTTT.

In this sample, this clonotype turned up a few times. The J gene is TRBJ2-1, the V gene TRBV5-1; 7 nucleotides align to TRBD1. V lost 3 bases and J lost 7; bases outside the gene matches: 10. Germline V lookup: CDR1 SGHRS, CDR2 YFSETQ. The CDR3 runs to 15 residues. As DNA, the CDR3 is TGCGCCAGCAGCTCGTCGACAGGGAGAATAAATGAGCAGTTCTTC. Translation gives CASSSSTGRINEQFF. The whole variable domain, remainder taken from reference TRBV5-1 and TRBJ2-1, is KAGVTQTPRYLIKTRGQQVTLSCSPISGHRSVSWYQQTPGQGLQFLFEYFSETQRNKGNFPGRFSGRQFSNSRSEMNVSTLELGDSALYLCASSSSTGRINEQFFGPGTRLTVL.

This clonotype showed up just once. A read error may produce the germline difference seen at one junction end. The rearrangement uses TRBV12-3 or TRBV12-4 and TRBJ1-6; D perhaps matches TRBD1 (6 bases). This CDR3 is 12 amino acids long. The CDR3, as DNA: TGTGCCAGCAGTTTGCAGTTCGGGGGCCAGTTCTTT. This codes for CASSLQFGGQFF.

The sample holds a few counts of this clonotype. V is TRBV6-1 and J is TRBJ1-5, with D unresolved. Germline V gives CDR1 MNHNS, CDR2 SASEGT. V was trimmed by 7 bases and J by 0 bases, leaving 10 bases between them. The CDR3 contains 14 residues. The CDR3 region is CASKQPYSNQPQHF. The CDR3 DNA reads as TGTGCCAGCAAGCAGCCTTATAGCAATCAGCCCCAGCATTTT.

The chain employs TRBV20-1 and TRBJ2-5; D is perhaps TRBD2 (5 bases). Germline V lookup: CDR1 DFQATT, CDR2 SNEGSKA (reference sequence). The CDR3 sequence is 10 residues long. With 7 bases removed from V and 5 bases from J, the gap between germline ends came to 8 bases. CDR3 coding DNA: TGCAGTGGTGCGGGTGAGACCCAGTACTTC. Residues: CSGAGETQYF.

The chain is built from TRBV7-3 and TRBJ2-5, with D possibly TRBD1 on 6 matching bases. From germline, CDR1 is SGHTA and CDR2 FQGTGA. The CDR3 spans 15 residues. V dropped 0 bases and J dropped 3 bases, with 11 bases sitting between them. CDR3 in amino acids: CASSLTGTTKETQYF. The DNA for the CDR3 is TGTGCCAGCAGCTTAACCGGGACAACTAAAGAGACCCAGTACTTC.

Ten or more counts support this clonotype. This chain joins TRBV20-1 and TRBJ2-3; TRBD2 aligns across 7 bases. After removal of 6 bases from V and 0 bases from J, the junction contained 6 bases not matched to a gene. The V gene's germline CDR1 is DFQATT and CDR2 SNEGSKA (reference sequence). The CDR3 is 14 residues long. CDR3 region: CSARSGASTDTQYF. CDR3 DNA sequence: TGCAGTGCCCGGAGCGGGGCCAGCACAGATACGCAGTATTTT.

This clonotype was recorded a few times. CDR3 in DNA: TGTGCCAGCAGCCTCACCTCTGGAGGGGTGGCCACAGATACGCAGTATTTT. Translating it yields CASSLTSGGVATDTQYF. The chain joins TRBV3-1 to TRBJ2-3; TRBD2 is a possible D gene (6 bases). The CDR3 extends over 17 amino acids. Deletions cut 4 bases from V and 2 bases from J, with 19 bases between. Germline lookup yields CDR1 LGHDT and CDR2 YNNKEL (reference sequence).

This sequence joins TRBV24-1 and TRBJ2-1; D remains ambiguous. Trimming took 6 bases from V and 0 from J, leaving 8 bases between them. The length of the CDR3 is 14 residues. CDR1 KGHDR and CDR2 SFDVKD come from the germline V gene. In DNA form, the CDR3 reads TGTGCCACCAGTCGGGCAGACTCCTACAATGAGCAGTTCTTC. Its translation: CATSRADSYNEQFF.

V and J are TRBV12-3 or TRBV12-4 and TRBJ2-5; 8 nucleotides align to TRBD1. The CDR3 runs to 14 residues. The V gene end was trimmed by 6 bases and the J gene end by 5 bases; junction bases not matched to a gene: 8. The CDR3 spells CASSGRTGYETQYF. CDR3 DNA sequence: TGTGCCAGCAGCGGCAGGACAGGGTACGAGACCCAGTACTTC.

The J gene is TRBJ2-1, the V gene TRBV6-2 or TRBV6-3; D is unresolved. Trimming shortened V by 2 bases and J by 6 bases, and 11 bases separated the two germline ends. The CDR3 length is 14 residues. Germline V gives CDR1 MNHEY, CDR2 SVGEGT. CDR3 nucleotides: TGTGCCAGCAGTTACGTTTTTACCCGCAATGAGCAGTTCTTC. Its translation is CASSYVFTRNEQFF.

This clonotype came up a few times. The rearrangement joins TRBV5-1 to TRBJ2-2; 7 positions match TRBD1. This CDR3 is 18 amino acids long. The trim removed 4 bases at V and 3 bases at J, leaving 15 bases unmatched. CDR1 is SGHRS, CDR2 YFSETQ, per germline. For the CDR3, the DNA is TGCGCCAGCAGCATCCAAACCGGGACAGCCATCCACACCGGGGAGCTGTTTTTT. Protein: CASSIQTGTAIHTGELFF.

This clonotype appeared a few times. The J gene is TRBJ1-1, the V gene TRBV27, with 8 bases matching TRBD1. The junction had 4 bases not matched to a gene; V was cut back by 6 bases and J by 1 base. The CDR3 has 14 residues. Germline-derived CDR1 and CDR2 are MNHEY and SMNVEV (reference sequence). The CDR3 DNA follows: TGTGCCAGCAGCCGGACAGGGTCGAACACTGAAGCTTTCTTT. Translation gives CASSRTGSNTEAFF.

There are a few counts of this clonotype. The chain carries TRBV5-1 and TRBJ2-1; D possibly corresponds to TRBD2 (5 bases). With 0 bases removed from V and 4 bases from J, the gap between germline ends came to 14 bases. The CDR3 is 16 amino acids. Germline-derived CDR1 and CDR2 are SGHRS and YFSETQ. CDR3 DNA sequence: TGCGCCAGCAGCTTGGGGTTCGGGGATTTTTACAATGAGCAGTTCTTC. It translates to CASSLGFGDFYNEQFF.

V and J are TRBV5-1 and TRBJ2-1; possibly TRBD1 for D (5 bases). The V and J ends lost 2 bases and 8 bases respectively, with 11 bases between them. Germline CDR1 and CDR2: SGHRS and YFSETQ. CDR3 length: 13 amino acids. This CDR3 reads CASSFQGPDEQFF. The CDR3, as DNA: TGCGCCAGCAGCTTTCAGGGCCCCGATGAGCAGTTCTTC. The complete variable domain, with remaining parts taken from reference TRBV5-1 and TRBJ2-1, reads KAGVTQTPRYLIKTRGQQVTLSCSPISGHRSVSWYQQTPGQGLQFLFEYFSETQRNKGNFPGRFSGRQFSNSRSEMNVSTLELGDSALYLCASSFQGPDEQFFGPGTRLTVL.

The sample holds a few counts of this clonotype. The chain's CDR3 is CASSFKEDSTNYGYTF. The CDR3 nucleotides read TGCGCCAGCAGCTTTAAGGAGGACAGCACTAACTATGGCTACACCTTC. This sequence joins TRBV5-1 and TRBJ1-2; perhaps TRBD1 as D (6 bases). Trimming stripped 2 bases from V and 0 bases from J, with 14 bases between. Germline-derived CDR1 and CDR2 are SGHRS and YFSETQ. The CDR3 has 16 amino acids.